The 31 T cell receptor beta chains below all came from one sample that was sequenced in a study of beta chain features in type 1 diabetes. Isolated RNA was reverse transcribed in full, so expressed TCRB transcripts were sequenced. TCRdb keeps only in-frame clones here, not all; method: immunoSEQ multiplex PCR. Of some 900,000 clones listed, roughly 16% are singletons. The specimen sequenced was naive CD4+ T cells from blood. The receptors come from a woman aged 18-29 years in good health.

This clone came up a few times. The DNA of the CDR3 is TGTGCCAGCAGTGAAACCCCTAGCGGGATGAGCACAGATACGCAGTATTTT. It specifies CASSETPSGMSTDTQYF. The chain couples TRBV2 to TRBJ2-3; 9 bases agree with TRBD2. The CDR3 extends over 17 amino acids. V gave up 2 bases and J gave up 0 bases; unmatched junction bases: 6. Per germline, CDR1 SNHLY and CDR2 FYNNEI.

The chain has TRBV28 and TRBJ2-3; weak D call: TRBD1 (6 bases). The germline V gene encodes CDR1 MDHEN and CDR2 SYDVKM. The CDR3 runs to 14 residues. Trimming shortened V by 4 bases and J by 5 bases, and 13 bases separated the two germline ends. The CDR3 coding sequence is TGTGCCAGCAGTTCACGAAGACAGGTAGATACGCAGTATTTT. It translates to CASSSRRQVDTQYF. The full variable domain, with the rest looked up from reference TRBV28 and TRBJ2-3, is DVKVTQSSRYLVKRTGEKVFLECVQDMDHENMFWYRQDPGLGLRLIYFSYDVKMKEKGDIPEGYSVSREKKERFSLILESASTNQTSMYLCASSSRRQVDTQYFGPGTRLTVL.

The gene calls are TRBV28 and TRBJ2-7, with 7 positions matching TRBD1. V lost 8 bases, J lost 3 bases, and 10 bases stayed unmatched. CDR3 length: 14 residues. Germline CDR1 reads MDHEN; CDR2 reads SYDVKM. Here the CDR3 reads CASGSTGAFYEQYF. The CDR3 DNA follows: TGTGCCAGCGGTTCTACAGGGGCCTTCTACGAGCAGTACTTC.

This rearrangement joins TRBV4-3 to TRBJ2-2; tentative D call: TRBD2 (6 bases). Germline CDR1 reads LGHNA; CDR2 reads YSLEER. V lost 1 base, J lost 9 bases, and 12 bases lay in between. The CDR3 sequence is 14 residues long. The CDR3 sequence: CASSQGGLLRELFF. CDR3 DNA: TGCGCCAGCAGCCAAGGGGGACTGCTTAGGGAGCTGTTTTTT.

About this clone: The same CDR3 arises from other DNA sequences in this sample as well. This sequence joins TRBV7-9 and TRBJ1-5; 8 bases agree with TRBD1. Germline CDR1 SEHNR, CDR2 FQNEAQ (reference sequence). The V gene end was trimmed by 4 bases and the J gene end by 3 bases; junction bases not matched to a gene: 2. The CDR3 runs 14 residues. The CDR3 sequence: CASSSDRVNQPQHF. The CDR3 DNA sequence: TGTGCCAGCAGCTCGGACAGGGTCAATCAGCCCCAGCATTTT.

The chain joins TRBV28 to TRBJ2-2; D ambiguous. Germline assignment: CDR1 MDHEN and CDR2 SYDVKM. The CDR3 consists of 15 residues. V shed 7 bases and J shed 0 bases, with 12 bases lying between them. The CDR3 protein is CASTNPGANTGELFF. The DNA of the CDR3 is TGTGCCAGCACAAATCCCGGCGCGAACACCGGGGAGCTGTTTTTT. The full variable domain, completed using reference TRBV28 and TRBJ2-2, is DVKVTQSSRYLVKRTGEKVFLECVQDMDHENMFWYRQDPGLGLRLIYFSYDVKMKEKGDIPEGYSVSREKKERFSLILESASTNQTSMYLCASTNPGANTGELFFGEGSRLTVL.

This clone was observed many times. J is TRBJ2-1 and V is TRBV10-3; TRBD1 is a possible D gene (6 bases). The ends were cut back, 4 bases at V and 8 bases at J, with 15 bases in the middle. Germline lookup yields CDR1 ENHRY and CDR2 SYGVKD. The CDR3 spans 14 residues. The CDR3 DNA follows: TGTGCCATCAGTGTCAGGGGTGAGGTCGATGAGCAGTTCTTC. The encoded protein is CAISVRGEVDEQFF.

V and J are TRBV7-9 and TRBJ1-2; 8 bases line up with TRBD1. With 2 bases clipped from V and 2 bases from J, the junction kept 7 bases outside the gene matches. From germline, CDR1 is SEHNR and CDR2 FQNEAQ (reference sequence). This CDR3 region has 16 residues. The CDR3 nucleotides are TGTGCCAGCAGCTTAATACCGACAGGGGAGAACTATGGCTACACCTTC. Protein: CASSLIPTGENYGYTF. Supplemented by reference TRBV7-9 and TRBJ1-2, the full variable domain reads DTGVSQNPRHKITKRGQNVTFRCDPISEHNRLYWYRQTLGQGPEFLTYFQNEAQLEKSRLLSDRFSAERPKGSFSTLEIQRTEQGDSAMYLCASSLIPTGENYGYTFGSGTRLTVV.

This clone has just a few counts. The rearrangement joins TRBV7-9 to TRBJ2-1; D is uncertain. Looked up from germline, CDR1 is SEHNR and CDR2 is FQNEAQ (reference sequence). Trimming took off 0 bases at V and 4 bases at J, with 7 bases between the two ends. CDR3 size: 14 residues. CDR3 region: CASSLALVYNEQFF. In DNA form, the CDR3 reads TGTGCCAGCAGCTTAGCGCTGGTTTACAATGAGCAGTTCTTC.

The chain links TRBV7-2 to TRBJ2-1; the D is unclear. Germline CDR1 reads SGHTA; CDR2 reads FQGNSA. V was trimmed by 4 bases and J by 1 base, leaving 14 bases between them. The CDR3 contains 16 residues. The CDR3, as DNA: TGTGCCAGCAGCTCCGTTGTTTGGCAGTCCTACAATGAGCAGTTCTTC. This encodes CASSSVVWQSYNEQFF.

This chain uses TRBV29-1 with TRBJ1-1, with 7 bases that match TRBD1. Trimming at V came to 7 bases and at J to 6 bases, leaving 11 bases not matched to a gene. CDR3 length equals 13 residues. The germline gives CDR1 SQVTM, CDR2 ANQGSEA. The CDR3 sequence is CSGEEGASPEAFF. CDR3 DNA sequence: TGCAGCGGTGAGGAGGGGGCATCGCCTGAAGCTTTCTTT.

This clone has a handful of counts. The chain combines TRBV28 with TRBJ1-3; D is undetermined. Germline loops: CDR1 MDHEN, CDR2 SYDVKM. CDR3 size: 14 residues. The V and J ends lost 7 bases and 8 bases respectively, with 18 bases between them. The CDR3 region is CASTPGKPGDTIYF. The DNA for the CDR3 is TGTGCCAGCACCCCGGGTAAGCCCGGGGACACCATATATTTT.

The rearrangement uses TRBV4-1 and TRBJ1-3; D possibly corresponds to TRBD1 (6 bases). The germline gives CDR1 MGHRA, CDR2 YSYEKL. The germline V and J ends were trimmed by 0 bases and 2 bases, with 17 bases remaining between them. The CDR3 has 18 residues. The CDR3 nucleotides read TGCGCCAGCAGCCAAGATCCCGGGGGGGCGATTGCTGGAAACACCATATATTTT. This codes for CASSQDPGGAIAGNTIYF.

The V gene is TRBV7-8, the J gene TRBJ2-1; D ambiguous. V dropped 5 bases and J dropped 4 bases, with 9 bases sitting between them. CDR3 size: 13 residues. Germline CDR1 SGHVS, CDR2 FQNEAQ. CDR3: CASSRTGYNEQFF. The DNA for the CDR3 is TGTGCCAGCAGCCGAACCGGGTACAATGAGCAGTTCTTC.

This chain connects TRBV18 to TRBJ1-2, with no clear D. The CDR3 sequence is 13 residues long. Trimming left V 3 bases short and J 12 bases short, with 17 bases between. CDR1 is KGHSH, CDR2 LQKENI, per germline. The CDR3 is CASSPLDGLSDTF. The CDR3 coding sequence is TGTGCCAGCTCACCCTTAGACGGGTTAAGCGACACCTTC.

This clone was found a few times. The genes are TRBV5-1 and TRBJ1-3; D not certain. This CDR3 region has 14 residues. In germline, CDR1 is SGHRS, CDR2 YFSETQ. Trimming took off 0 bases at V and 4 bases at J, with 8 bases between the two ends. The CDR3 DNA is TGCGCCAGCAGCTTGGATTTCATGGGAAACACCATATATTTT. Protein: CASSLDFMGNTIYF.

The V call is TRBV4-1, the J call TRBJ1-2; TRBD1 agrees at 7 bases. The CDR3 runs to 15 residues. V lost 1 base and J lost 2; bases outside the gene matches: 4. From germline, CDR1 is MGHRA and CDR2 YSYEKL. DNA of the CDR3: TGCGCCAGCAGCCAAGCCGTGACAGGGAACTATGGCTACACCTTC. This translates into CASSQAVTGNYGYTF.

The genes are TRBV7-8 and TRBJ2-3; D is undetermined. Between the trimmed V and J ends, which lost 6 bases and 6 bases, there was a span of 13 bases. Germline assignment: CDR1 SGHVS and CDR2 FQNEAQ. The CDR3 has 13 residues. As DNA, the CDR3 is TGTGCCAGCAGAAAAGGGTCGACGGATACGCAGTATTTT. This encodes CASRKGSTDTQYF.

The chain has TRBV6-5 and TRBJ2-2; possible D gene TRBD2, 5 bases. CDR1 and CDR2 (germline): MNHEY, SVGAGI. The CDR3 spans 15 residues. Trimming cost V 8 bases and J 1 base, with 14 bases left between them. This chain's CDR3 is CASSRTWGNTGELFF. The CDR3 DNA reads as TGTGCCAGCTCCCGGACTTGGGGGAACACCGGGGAGCTGTTTTTT.

The chain carries TRBV7-9 and TRBJ1-2, with 11 bases matching TRBD1. V was pared by 5 bases and J by 4 bases, with 6 bases of the junction left unmatched. This CDR3 has 15 amino acids. The germline CDR1 and CDR2 sequences are SEHNR and FQNEAQ (reference sequence). CDR3 DNA: TGTGCCAGCAGCCCCCACGGGACAGGGGGCTATGGCTACACCTTC. Residues: CASSPHGTGGYGYTF.

V is TRBV7-9 and J is TRBJ2-1; TRBD2 might be the D (6 bases). Germline-derived CDR1 and CDR2 are SEHNR and FQNEAQ (reference sequence). The CDR3 loop spans 14 amino acids. V shed 5 bases and J shed 8 bases, with 16 bases lying between them. Here the CDR3 reads CASSQQAGPDEQFF. DNA for the CDR3: TGTGCCAGCAGCCAGCAAGCGGGCCCAGATGAGCAGTTCTTC.

The V and J genes are TRBV7-3 and TRBJ2-1, with a tentative D call TRBD2 (6 bases). Germline-derived CDR1 and CDR2 are SGHTA and FQGTGA. Trimming pared 5 bases from V and 10 bases from J, leaving 12 bases between. CDR3 length: 12 amino acids. CDR3 residues: CASSVRAGEQFF. The CDR3 DNA reads TGTGCCAGCAGCGTAAGGGCGGGGGAGCAGTTCTTC. Using reference TRBV7-3 and TRBJ2-1 for the parts outside the CDR3, the full variable domain is GAGVSQTPSNKVTEKGKYVELRCDPISGHTALYWYRQSLGQGPEFLIYFQGTGAADDSGLPNDRFFAVRPEGSVSTLKIQRTERGDSAVYLCASSVRAGEQFFGPGTRLTVL.

This clone was counted between two and nine times. The V and J genes are TRBV5-1 and TRBJ2-5; a weak D match, TRBD1 (6 bases). The V gene lost 7 bases and the J gene lost 3 bases, with 10 bases spanning the gap. CDR3 length equals 12 residues. Germline V gene sequence: CDR1 SGHRS, CDR2 YFSETQ. In nucleotides, the CDR3 is TGCGCCAGCCAGGGGAATGAAGAGACCCAGTACTTC. The encoded protein is CASQGNEETQYF. Combining the CDR3 with reference TRBV5-1 and TRBJ2-5 gives the whole variable domain KAGVTQTPRYLIKTRGQQVTLSCSPISGHRSVSWYQQTPGQGLQFLFEYFSETQRNKGNFPGRFSGRQFSNSRSEMNVSTLELGDSALYLCASQGNEETQYFGPGTRLLVL.

The sample holds a few counts of this clone. The V gene is TRBV2, the J gene TRBJ1-1; D is unresolved. The germline V gene encodes CDR1 SNHLY and CDR2 FYNNEI. V dropped 6 bases and J dropped 4 bases, with 9 bases sitting between them. This CDR3 comprises 12 residues. The CDR3 spells CASRSWATEAFF. Here the CDR3 DNA reads TGTGCCAGCAGGTCCTGGGCCACTGAAGCTTTCTTT.

V and J are TRBV5-1 and TRBJ2-1; D not certain. The germline V gene encodes CDR1 SGHRS and CDR2 YFSETQ. The CDR3 loop spans 12 amino acids. V gave up 4 bases and J gave up 10 bases, with 12 bases separating them. The CDR3 DNA is TGCGCCAGCAGCCGTGGACCTGACGAGCAGTTCTTC. Protein product: CASSRGPDEQFF. Variable domain in full (rest from reference TRBV5-1 and TRBJ2-1): KAGVTQTPRYLIKTRGQQVTLSCSPISGHRSVSWYQQTPGQGLQFLFEYFSETQRNKGNFPGRFSGRQFSNSRSEMNVSTLELGDSALYLCASSRGPDEQFFGPGTRLTVL.

The chain recombines TRBV9 with TRBJ2-5; a weak D match, TRBD1 (6 bases). Deletions cut 3 bases from V and 1 base from J, with 10 bases between. The CDR3 spans 14 residues. The germline gives CDR1 SGDLS, CDR2 YYNGEE. The CDR3 spells CASSAGTRQETQYF. The CDR3 coding sequence is TGTGCCAGCAGCGCGGGGACACGCCAAGAGACCCAGTACTTC.

This chain links TRBV27 with TRBJ2-1; 7 nucleotides align to TRBD2. This CDR3 contains 15 residues. Germline lookup yields CDR1 MNHEY and CDR2 SMNVEV (reference sequence). J was trimmed by 5 bases and V by 4 bases; bases with no gene match: 8. CDR3: CASSSLGTTNNEQFF. In DNA form, the CDR3 reads TGTGCCAGCAGTTCCCTCGGGACTACCAACAATGAGCAGTTCTTC.

This clone was counted between two and nine times. CDR3 in DNA: TGCGCCAGCAGCTTGGTAGTAGGACAGGGCTACGAGCAGTACTTC. Translating it yields CASSLVVGQGYEQYF. This sequence joins TRBV5-1 and TRBJ2-7; TRBD1 agrees at 8 bases. The CDR3 is made up of 15 amino acids. The V gene's germline CDR1 is SGHRS and CDR2 YFSETQ. The ends lost 0 bases at V and 3 bases at J; junction bases unmatched: 5.

This clone was observed a handful of times. This sequence joins TRBV10-2 and TRBJ2-7; D is ambiguous. The CDR3 runs to 13 residues. Germline V CDR1 and CDR2: WSHSY, SAAADI. Trimming pared 3 bases from V and 0 bases from J, leaving 6 bases between. DNA of the CDR3: TGCGCCAGCAGTGAAGGCAACTCCTACGAGCAGTACTTC. It is translated as CASSEGNSYEQYF.

This clone has only a few counts. One junction end does not reproduce the germline sequence, and a read error may be involved. DNA of the CDR3: TGTGCCAGCAGCCTAGACACGAGCGCGAACACCGGGGAGCTGTTTTTT. This sequence encodes CASSLDTSANTGELFF. V is TRBV11-3 and J is TRBJ2-2; the D is unclear. CDR1 is SGHNT and CDR2 is YENEEA in the germline V gene. The CDR3 sequence is 16 residues long.

This clone appeared a few times. Written as DNA, the CDR3 is TGTGCCAGCTCACCATGGAACGCAGGGAGTGGTGAGCAGTTCTTC. The encoded protein is CASSPWNAGSGEQFF. The chain couples TRBV18 to TRBJ2-1; D possibly uses TRBD1 or TRBD2 (5 bases each). Germline values: CDR1 KGHSH, CDR2 LQKENI. This CDR3 has 15 amino acids. V was trimmed by 2 bases and J by 9 bases, leaving 17 bases between them.